The 15 T cell receptor beta chains presented below share a single source sample, sequenced in a study of CD8+CD57+ T cells in acquired aplastic anemia. Genomic DNA constituted the template upon which TCR beta VDJ and CDR3 profiling was performed. TCRdb analysed the reads with MiXCR anew, one entry per CDR3 protein. This sample has more than 100,000 distinct CDR3 sequences; 35% to 50% occur once, and the top ten carry 8% to 9%. Material: sorted CD4+, CD8+, or CD8+CD57+ T cells (not recorded which) from PBMCs. The receptor set was obtained from a human donor in good health, serving as a control.

This clonotype was recorded at least ten times. The J gene is TRBJ1-4, the V gene TRBV2; 9 nucleotides agree with TRBD1. Germline values: CDR1 SNHLY, CDR2 FYNNEI. This CDR3 contains 16 residues. After removal of 0 bases from V and 8 bases from J, the junction contained 7 bases not matched to a gene. CDR3 protein: CASSEAGQGQNEKLFF. CDR3 in DNA: TGTGCCAGCAGTGAAGCGGGACAGGGACAGAACGAAAAACTGTTTTTT. The full variable domain, rest sourced from reference TRBV2 and TRBJ1-4, is EPEVTQTPSHQVTQMGQEVILRCVPISNHLYFYWYRQILGQKVEFLVSFYNNEISEKSEIFDDQFSVERPDGSNFTLKIRSTKLEDSAMYFCASSEAGQGQNEKLFFGSGTQLSVL.

This clonotype has at least ten counts. The chain joins TRBV5-1 to TRBJ2-7, with TRBD1 matching 9 bases. CDR1 and CDR2 from the germline V gene are SGHRS and YFSETQ. The CDR3 is 15 residues long. Trimming took 3 bases from V and 1 from J; bases not matched to a gene: 5. This chain's CDR3 is CASSSDGTGSYEQYF. For the CDR3, the DNA is TGCGCCAGCAGCTCTGACGGGACAGGGTCCTACGAGCAGTACTTC.

At least ten counts were recorded for this clonotype. In nucleotides, the CDR3 is TGCAGCGTTGCGTCATCGGGAAACACCATATATTTT. Protein: CSVASSGNTIYF. The rearrangement uses TRBV29-1 and TRBJ1-3; no firm D call. This CDR3 spans 12 amino acids. V gave up 4 bases and J gave up 4 bases, with 8 bases separating them. Germline CDR1 and CDR2: SQVTM and ANQGSEA.

The chain combines TRBV2 with TRBJ2-5; TRBD2 matches at 13 bases. The CDR3 has 15 amino acids. CDR1 is SNHLY, CDR2 FYNNEI, per germline. V lost 7 bases to trimming and J lost 4 bases; unmatched junction nucleotides: 6. The CDR3 sequence: CASKRTSGGRETQYF. In DNA, the CDR3 is TGTGCCAGCAAAAGGACTAGCGGGGGCAGAGAGACCCAGTACTTC.

This clonotype appeared many times. This rearrangement joins TRBV29-1 to TRBJ1-5; tentative D call: TRBD1 (5 bases). The V and J ends lost 4 bases and 4 bases respectively, with 11 bases between them. The CDR3 sequence is 13 residues long. Germline V gene data show CDR1 as SQVTM and CDR2 as ANQGSEA. The DNA of the CDR3 is TGCAGCGTTGGGGGGGGGACTAATCAGCCCCAGCATTTT. Its protein product is CSVGGGTNQPQHF.

The sample holds a few counts of this clonotype. The chain joins TRBV2 to TRBJ1-1; D perhaps matches TRBD1 (5 bases). V was shortened by 5 bases and J by 9 bases, with 13 bases between the two germline ends. The CDR3 is made up of 12 amino acids. In germline, CDR1 is SNHLY, CDR2 FYNNEI. In DNA, the CDR3 is TGTGCCAGCAGTTCCCGACAGTTTCAAGCTTTCTTT. It yields the protein CASSSRQFQAFF.

Regarding this clonotype: A read error is possible here, since a much larger clone lies one base away. CDR3 DNA sequence: TGTGCCAGCAGTTACTCCCTCAGACCCGCTGGAAACACCATATATTTT. Encoded protein: CASSYSLRPAGNTIYF. The chain uses TRBV6-5 and TRBJ1-3; the D is unclear. CDR1 is MNHEY, CDR2 SVGAGI, per germline. CDR3 length: 16 residues. V lost 0 bases and J 2 bases, leaving 11 bases between the germline ends.

This clonotype was recorded many times. The CDR3 loop is CASRDSLVPEAFF. For the CDR3, the DNA is TGTGCCAGTAGGGACAGTCTGGTCCCTGAAGCTTTCTTT. The genes are TRBV19 and TRBJ1-1; TRBD1 might be the D (6 bases). The CDR3 consists of 13 residues. Germline assignment: CDR1 LNHDA and CDR2 SQIVND (reference sequence). V was shortened by 6 bases and J by 6 bases, with 14 bases between the two germline ends. The whole variable domain, filled in from reference TRBV19 and TRBJ1-1, reads DGGITQSPKYLFRKEGQNVTLSCEQNLNHDAMYWYRQDPGQGLRLIYYSQIVNDFQKGDIAEGYSVSREKKESFPLTVTSAQKNPTAFYLCASRDSLVPEAFFGQGTRLTVV.

By share, this clonotype ranks as medium-sized. The chain joins TRBV2 to TRBJ1-6, with D possibly matching TRBD1 (5 bases). The length of the CDR3 is 14 residues. Germline V CDR1 and CDR2: SNHLY, FYNNEI. V was trimmed by 9 bases and J by 5 bases, leaving 14 bases between them. The CDR3 is CASGARDNNSPLHF. The CDR3, as DNA: TGTGCCAGTGGCGCCAGGGATAATAATTCACCCCTCCACTTT.

This clonotype was detected ten times or more. V usage is TRBV30 and J usage is TRBJ1-2; TRBD1 aligns across 10 bases. Unmatched junction bases numbered 6, after V lost 2 bases and J lost 3 bases. The CDR3 has 15 residues. Germline CDR1 GTSNPN, CDR2 SVGIG (reference sequence). CDR3 sequence reads: CAWSPGQGIHYGYTF. The CDR3 nucleotides are TGTGCCTGGAGTCCGGGACAGGGGATTCACTATGGCTACACCTTC.

In this sample, this clonotype turned up many times. The V call is TRBV5-1, the J call TRBJ1-1, with D unresolved. V was pared by 3 bases and J by 1 base, with 10 bases between. The germline CDR1 and CDR2 sequences are SGHRS and YFSETQ. CDR3 length equals 14 residues. CDR3 sequence (DNA): TGCGCCAGCAGCTCCGGGGTTGGGAACACTGAAGCTTTCTTT. It is translated as CASSSGVGNTEAFF.

This clonotype was detected many times. The J gene is TRBJ1-5, the V gene TRBV29-1; TRBD1 aligns across 12 bases. Germline V lookup: CDR1 SQVTM, CDR2 ANQGSEA. The CDR3 has 16 residues. V trimming: 5 bases; J trimming: 1 base; junction bases outside the gene matches: 6. CDR3 coding DNA: TGCAGCGTTTCGGGGACAGGGGGCGGAAGCAATCAGCCCCAGCATTTT. Protein sequence: CSVSGTGGGSNQPQHF. Complete variable domain (other parts from reference TRBV29-1 and TRBJ1-5): SAVISQKPSRDICQRGTSLTIQCQVDSQVTMMFWYRQQPGQSLTLIATANQGSEATYESGFVIDKFPISRPNLTFSTLTVSNMSPEDSSIYLCSVSGTGGGSNQPQHFGDGTRLSIL.

V gene TRBV7-2 combines with J gene TRBJ2-7; D perhaps matches TRBD2 (5 bases). The CDR3 is 11 residues long. The V gene's germline CDR1 is SGHTA and CDR2 FQGNSA. V lost 5 bases and J lost 9, with 11 bases in between. In nucleotides, the CDR3 is TGTGCCAGCAGCCGAGGGTCTTGGCAGTACTTC. This encodes CASSRGSWQYF.

The rearrangement links TRBV4-2 to TRBJ1-1; D unclear. This CDR3 comprises 14 residues. Germline V gene sequence: CDR1 LGHNA, CDR2 YNFKEQ. The germline V and J ends were trimmed by 0 bases and 1 base, with 6 bases remaining between them. CDR3 coding DNA: TGTGCCAGCAGCCAAGATCGGCAGAACACTGAAGCTTTCTTT. The encoded protein is CASSQDRQNTEAFF.

This clonotype was seen a few times. The chain's CDR3 is CASSSPGVPEAFF. The CDR3 DNA is TGTGCCAGCAGCTCCCCGGGGGTTCCTGAAGCTTTCTTT. The chain employs TRBV5-4 and TRBJ1-1; tentatively, D is TRBD1 (5 bases). CDR1 is SGHNT and CDR2 is YYREEE in the germline V gene (reference sequence). This CDR3 spans 13 amino acids. V was trimmed by 3 bases and J by 6 bases, leaving 12 bases between them.